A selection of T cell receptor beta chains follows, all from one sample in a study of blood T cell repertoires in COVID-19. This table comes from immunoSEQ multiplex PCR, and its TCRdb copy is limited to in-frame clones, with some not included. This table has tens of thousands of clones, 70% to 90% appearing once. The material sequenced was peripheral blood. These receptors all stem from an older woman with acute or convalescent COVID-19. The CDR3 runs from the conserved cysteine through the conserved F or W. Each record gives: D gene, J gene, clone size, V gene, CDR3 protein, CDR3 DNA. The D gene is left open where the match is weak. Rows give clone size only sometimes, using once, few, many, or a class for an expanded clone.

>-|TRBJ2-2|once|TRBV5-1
CASSLKSINTGELFF
TGCGCCAGCAGCTTGAAATCCATTAACACCGGGGAGCTGTTTTTT
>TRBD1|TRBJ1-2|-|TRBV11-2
CASSRGQGRGGYTF
TGTGCCAGCAGCCGGGGACAGGGGAGGGGTGGCTACACCTTC
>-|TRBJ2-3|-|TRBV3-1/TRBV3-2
CASSQDAGIYTDTQYF
TGTGCCAGCAGCCAAGATGCCGGGATATACACAGATACGCAGTATTTT
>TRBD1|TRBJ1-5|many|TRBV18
CASSRTGGVQPQHF
TGTGCCAGCTCGCGGACAGGGGGCGTTCAGCCCCAGCATTTT
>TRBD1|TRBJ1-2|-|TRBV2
CASSSGTGVSYGYTF
TGTGCCAGCAGTTCCGGGACAGGGGTCAGCTATGGCTACACCTTC
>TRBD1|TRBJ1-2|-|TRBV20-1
CRAGGYGYTF
TGCAGAGCAGGGGGCTATGGCTACACCTTC
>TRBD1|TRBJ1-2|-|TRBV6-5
CASSPATRTGSGYTF
TGTGCCAGCAGCCCCGCAACTCGGACAGGCAGTGGCTACACCTTC
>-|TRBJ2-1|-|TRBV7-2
CASSLAGSSYNEQFF
TGTGCCAGCAGCTTAGCTGGGAGCTCCTACAATGAGCAGTTCTTC
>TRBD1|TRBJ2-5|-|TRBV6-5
CATRQGRETQYF
TGTGCCACGCGACAGGGCAGGGAGACCCAGTACTTC
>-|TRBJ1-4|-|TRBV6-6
CASSYFGGAEKLFF
TGTGCCAGCAGTTACTTCGGTGGGGCCGAAAAACTGTTTTTT
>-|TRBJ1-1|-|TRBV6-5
CASRSRVDWNTEAFF
TGTGCCAGCAGGTCCCGGGTGGACTGGAACACTGAAGCTTTCTTT
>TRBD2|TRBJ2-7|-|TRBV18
CASSPGYSGSYEQYF
TGTGCCAGCTCACCAGGGTACAGCGGGAGTTACGAGCAGTACTTC
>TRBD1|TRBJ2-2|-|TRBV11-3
CASSYHGTGRTGELFF
TGTGCCAGCAGCTACCACGGGACAGGGAGGACCGGGGAGCTGTTTTTT
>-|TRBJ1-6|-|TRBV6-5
CASLLPGGLNSPLHF
TGTGCCAGTCTTTTACCGGGGGGTCTTAATTCACCCCTCCACTTT
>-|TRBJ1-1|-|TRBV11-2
CASSLGGLGAFF
TGTGCCAGCAGCTTAGGAGGCTTGGGAGCTTTCTTT
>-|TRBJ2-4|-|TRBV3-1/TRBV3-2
CASSQGRGSKNIQYF
TGTGCCAGCAGCCAAGGTAGGGGGTCCAAAAACATTCAGTACTTC
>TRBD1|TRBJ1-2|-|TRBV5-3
CARSLTGVEANYGYTF
TGTGCCAGAAGCTTGACAGGGGTCGAAGCTAACTATGGCTACACCTTC
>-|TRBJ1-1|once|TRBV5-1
CASSLEQGTEAFF
TGCGCCAGCAGCTTGGAACAGGGCACTGAAGCTTTCTTT
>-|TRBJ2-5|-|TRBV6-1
CASSVVGGSGQETQYF
TGTGCCAGCAGTGTTGTCGGGGGAAGTGGGCAAGAGACCCAGTACTTC
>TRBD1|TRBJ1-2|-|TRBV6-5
CASSRKTGGSGYTF
TGTGCCAGCAGTCGCAAGACAGGGGGCAGTGGCTACACCTTC
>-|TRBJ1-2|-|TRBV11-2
CASGPGGGLGYTF
TGTGCCAGCGGACCCGGGGGGGGTCTCGGCTACACCTTC
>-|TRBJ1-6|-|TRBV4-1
CASSQESARNSPLHF
TGCGCCAGCAGCCAAGAGTCAGCTAGGAATTCACCCCTCCACTTT
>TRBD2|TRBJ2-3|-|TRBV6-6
CASCWGGRALGTQYF
TGTGCCAGCTGCTGGGGCGGGAGGGCCTTAGGTACGCAGTATTTT
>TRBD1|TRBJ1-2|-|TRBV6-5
CASSSISQGARGYTF
TGTGCCAGCAGTTCCATTTCACAGGGGGCGCGAGGCTACACCTTC
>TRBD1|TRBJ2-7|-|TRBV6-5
CASRGAGTGPYEQYF
TGTGCCAGCAGAGGAGCCGGGACAGGGCCCTACGAGCAGTACTTC
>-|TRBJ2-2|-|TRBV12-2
CASRLTGGGNTGELFF
TGTGCAAGTCGCCTGACCGGGGGAGGGAACACCGGGGAGCTGTTTTTT
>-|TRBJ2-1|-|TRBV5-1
CASSLAGRGVYNEQFF
TGCGCCAGCAGCTTGGCAGGCAGGGGAGTTTACAATGAGCAGTTCTTC
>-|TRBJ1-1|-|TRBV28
CASGVWLGASTEAFF
TGTGCCAGCGGGGTTTGGTTGGGGGCCAGCACTGAAGCTTTCTTT
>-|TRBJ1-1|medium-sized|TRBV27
CASSLVTASKAFF
TGTGCCAGCAGTTTAGTAACAGCTTCAAAAGCTTTCTTT
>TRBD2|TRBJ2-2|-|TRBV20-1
CSASQAGGAKGTGELFF
TGCAGTGCTAGTCAAGCGGGAGGAGCGAAGGGCACCGGGGAGCTGTTTTTT
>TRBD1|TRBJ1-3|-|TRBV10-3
CAISVNFWGQSSGNTIYF
TGTGCCATCAGTGTCAATTTCTGGGGACAGAGTTCTGGAAACACCATATATTTT
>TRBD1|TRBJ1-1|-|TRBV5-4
CASSYSGTENTEAFF
TGTGCCAGCAGTTACTCCGGGACAGAGAACACTGAAGCTTTCTTT
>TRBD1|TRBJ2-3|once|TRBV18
CASSPPRTGGTDTQYF
TGTGCCAGCTCACCTCCACGGACAGGGGGAACAGATACGCAGTATTTT
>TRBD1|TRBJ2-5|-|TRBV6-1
CASSEGGQGETQYF
TGTGCCAGCAGTGAAGGGGGACAGGGGGAGACCCAGTACTTC
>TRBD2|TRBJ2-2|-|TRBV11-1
CASSSGLAGFTGELFF
TGTGCCAGCAGCTCGGGACTAGCGGGATTCACCGGGGAGCTGTTTTTT
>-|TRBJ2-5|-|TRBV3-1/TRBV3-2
CASSQERQQETQYF
TGTGCCAGCAGCCAAGAAAGACAACAAGAGACCCAGTACTTC
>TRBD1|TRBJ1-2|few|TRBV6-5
CASSYTGQGQGYTF
TGTGCCAGCAGTTACACAGGACAGGGCCAGGGCTACACCTTC
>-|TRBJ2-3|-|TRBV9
CASSVQSELVDTQYF
TGTGCCAGCAGCGTACAGTCGGAGTTGGTAGATACGCAGTATTTT
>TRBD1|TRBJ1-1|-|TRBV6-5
CASRQGATNTEAFF
TGTGCCAGCAGACAGGGGGCTACGAACACTGAAGCTTTCTTT
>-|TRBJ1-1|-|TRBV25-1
CASSEWEVNTEAFF
TGTGCCAGCAGTGAATGGGAGGTCAACACTGAAGCTTTCTTT
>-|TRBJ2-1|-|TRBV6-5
CASRGQTDYNEQFF
TGTGCCAGCAGAGGACAGACCGACTACAATGAGCAGTTCTTC
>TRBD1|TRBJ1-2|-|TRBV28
CASSSGTGGNYGYTF
TGTGCCAGCAGTTCCGGGACAGGGGGCAACTATGGCTACACCTTC
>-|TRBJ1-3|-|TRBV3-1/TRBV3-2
CASHRTGIGNTIYF
TGTGCCAGCCATCGTACAGGGATTGGAAACACCATATATTTT
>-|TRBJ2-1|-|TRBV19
CARFGLPGVFGRRRRRSYNEQFF
TGTGCCAGATTTGGCCTACCGGGGGTGTTCGGCCGACGTCGTCGTCGCTCCTACAATGAGCAGTTCTTC
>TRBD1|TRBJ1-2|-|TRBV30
CAWSVKRGQGDSGYTF
TGTGCCTGGAGTGTAAAGCGGGGACAGGGGGATTCGGGCTACACCTTC
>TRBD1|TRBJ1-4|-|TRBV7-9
CASSSRQGSTNEKLFF
TGTGCCAGCAGCTCGCGACAGGGTTCGACTAATGAAAAACTGTTTTTT
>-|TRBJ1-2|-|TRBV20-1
CSANGGIGYTF
TGCAGTGCCAACGGGGGGATTGGCTACACCTTC
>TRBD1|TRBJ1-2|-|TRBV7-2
CASSLGRTGLNYGYTF
TGTGCCAGCAGCTTGGGACGGACAGGTTTAAACTATGGCTACACCTTC
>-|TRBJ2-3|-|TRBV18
CASSSTTSTDTQYF
TGTGCCAGCTCATCCACGACTAGCACAGATACGCAGTATTTT
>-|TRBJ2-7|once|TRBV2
CASSLRQSYEQYF
TGTGCCAGCAGCTTACGACAATCCTACGAGCAGTACTTC
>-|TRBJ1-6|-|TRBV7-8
CASSFGDRSNSPLHF
TGTGCCAGCAGCTTCGGAGACAGAAGTAATTCACCCCTCCACTTT
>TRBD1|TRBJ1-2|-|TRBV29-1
CSVEEVGGSGYTF
TGCAGCGTTGAAGAGGTAGGGGGCTCTGGCTACACCTTC
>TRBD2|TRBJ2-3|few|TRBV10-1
CASSLAGDVDTQYF
TGCGCCAGCAGCCTAGCGGGAGATGTAGATACGCAGTATTTT
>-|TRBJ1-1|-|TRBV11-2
CASSSSLNTEAFF
TGTGCCAGCAGCTCCAGTTTGAACACTGAAGCTTTCTTT
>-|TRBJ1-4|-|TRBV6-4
CAAREKLFF
TGTGCCGCTAGGGAAAAACTGTTTTTT
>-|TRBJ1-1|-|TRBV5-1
CASSRTLSGNTEAFF
TGCGCCAGCAGCCGAACACTTTCGGGGAACACTGAAGCTTTCTTT
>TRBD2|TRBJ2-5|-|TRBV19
CASSITSGIKTQYF
TGTGCCAGTAGTATAACTAGCGGGATAAAGACCCAGTACTTC
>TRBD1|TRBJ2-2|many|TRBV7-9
CASSSLGGQGLAGELFF
TGTGCCAGCAGCTCATTAGGTGGACAGGGGTTGGCCGGGGAGCTGTTTTTT
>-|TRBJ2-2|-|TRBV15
CATSRVLQAGELFF
TGTGCCACCAGCAGAGTTTTACAAGCCGGGGAGCTGTTTTTT